This T cell receptor beta chain was sequenced for a study of cytomegalovirus exposure and HLA in healthy donors. CDR3 length: 11 residues. CDR1 is SNHLY, CDR2 FYNNEI, per germline. V gave up 5 bases and J gave up 5 bases, with 6 bases separating them. TCRdb keeps only in-frame clones here, not all; method: immunoSEQ multiplex PCR. The profile shows about 160,000 clones, 89% of them singletons. The V and J genes are TRBV2 and TRBJ1-1; no clear D gene. The sequenced sample was PBMCs. The TCR originated in a young woman in good health and CMV-seropositive. For the CDR3, the DNA is TGTGCCAGCAGTATCTCGACTGAAGCTTTCTTT. Translated, it gives CASSISTEAFF.